This is a list of T cell receptor beta chains from one sample in a study of shared clonotypes between healthy human individuals. Generated by immunoSEQ multiplex PCR, the TCRdb table keeps only in-frame clones and is missing some. The repertoire consists of about 2 million clones, with about 95% occurring once and the leading ten covering 0.85% to 1.3%. The sequencing input was naive CD8+ T cells sorted from blood. The receptors come from a man between 18 and 35 years old in good health. Each CDR3 is given with its conserved first and last residue. D genes are given only for firm matches. Expanded clones are given a class, and other clones once, few, many or no size at all.

>.|TRBV21-1|TRBJ2-3|.
CACQLPDTQYF
TGTGCCTGCCAGCTCCCAGATACGCAGTATTTT
>TRBD2|TRBV4-1|TRBJ2-7|few
CASSLAGGHEQYF
TGCGCCAGCAGCCTAGCGGGAGGGCACGAGCAGTACTTC
>TRBD1|TRBV2|TRBJ2-7|.
CASRTGQGSRYEQYF
TGTGCCAGCAGAACAGGACAGGGGAGTCGCTACGAGCAGTACTTC
>TRBD1|TRBV5-1|TRBJ1-1|.
CASSLSGTGLLWDTEAFF
TGCGCCAGCAGCTTGTCGGGGACAGGGCTACTCTGGGACACTGAAGCTTTCTTT
>.|TRBV4-1|TRBJ2-7|.
CASSQDLTSPYEQYF
TGCGCCAGCAGCCAAGACCTGACTTCGCCCTACGAGCAGTACTTC
>.|TRBV5-8|TRBJ1-1|.
CASSLSNTEAFF
TGTGCCAGCAGCTTGTCGAACACTGAAGCTTTCTTT
>TRBD1|TRBV5-4|TRBJ2-2|.
CASSPGQGVTGELFF
TGTGCCAGCAGCCCGGGACAGGGGGTCACCGGGGAGCTGTTTTTT
>TRBD1|TRBV7-2|TRBJ1-5|.
CASSQTGVEDQPQHF
TGTGCCAGCAGCCAAACAGGGGTGGAAGATCAGCCCCAGCATTTT
>.|TRBV30|TRBJ1-3|.
CAWSGSSGNTIYF
TGTGCCTGGAGCGGTTCCTCTGGAAACACCATATATTTT
>.|TRBV19|TRBJ1-5|few
CASRRGAVNQPQHF
TGTGCCAGTAGGAGGGGGGCCGTCAATCAGCCCCAGCATTTT
>.|TRBV9|TRBJ2-7|.
CASSVGTPYEQYF
TGTGCCAGCAGCGTAGGGACACCCTACGAGCAGTACTTC
>.|TRBV27|TRBJ2-4|.
CASSSGMAKNIQYF
TGTGCCAGCAGTTCCGGGATGGCCAAAAACATTCAGTACTTC
>.|TRBV10-3|TRBJ2-7|.
CAISEFDLAYEQYF
TGTGCCATCAGTGAGTTCGACTTAGCCTACGAGCAGTACTTC
>.|TRBV9|TRBJ2-7|.
CASSSEEGPSTYEQYF
TGTGCCAGCAGCTCCGAAGAAGGGCCCAGCACCTACGAGCAGTACTTC
>.|TRBV28|TRBJ2-2|.
CASSPPEGTGELFF
TGTGCCAGCAGCCCACCGGAGGGCACCGGGGAGCTGTTTTTT
>.|TRBV4-1|TRBJ2-5|.
CASSQEVGLIQETQYF
TGCGCCAGCAGCCAAGAGGTGGGCCTAATCCAAGAGACCCAGTACTTC
>TRBD1|TRBV9|TRBJ2-7|.
CASSAMGEDRGLRSYEQYF
TGTGCCAGCAGCGCCATGGGGGAGGACAGGGGGCTAAGATCCTACGAGCAGTACTTC
>TRBD1|TRBV30|TRBJ2-4|.
CAWGDRDDKNIQYF
TGTGCCTGGGGGGACAGGGACGACAAAAACATTCAGTACTTC
>.|TRBV2|TRBJ2-3|once
CASRGTDTQYF
TGTGCCAGCAGAGGCACAGATACGCAGTATTTT
>TRBD1|TRBV7-8|TRBJ1-2|.
CASSPSPGTGGHPNYGYTF
TGTGCCAGCAGCCCCAGTCCCGGGACAGGGGGCCACCCTAACTATGGCTACACCTTC
>TRBD1|TRBV27|TRBJ1-4|.
CASSSLETGENEKLFF
TGTGCCAGCAGTTCCCTAGAGACAGGGGAGAATGAAAAACTGTTTTTT
>.|TRBV9|TRBJ2-5|.
CASSQTQGTQYF
TGTGCCAGCAGCCAGACCCAAGGGACCCAGTACTTC
>.|TRBV5-4|TRBJ2-3|.
CASSLDPTSHTDTQYF
TGTGCCAGCAGCTTGGACCCTACTAGCCACACAGATACGCAGTATTTT
>.|TRBV7-2|TRBJ2-7|.
CASSPYVGPYEQYF
TGTGCCAGCAGCCCCTACGTGGGGCCCTACGAGCAGTACTTC
>TRBD1|TRBV19|TRBJ2-7|.
CASSIVHRGAEEQYF
TGTGCCAGTAGTATAGTGCACAGGGGGGCTGAAGAGCAGTACTTC
>TRBD1|TRBV5-6|TRBJ2-7|.
CASTTTGDSEQYF
TGTGCCAGCACCACAACAGGGGATAGCGAGCAGTACTTC